This T cell receptor beta chain was sequenced in a study of technical replicates of blood from several donors. The V end was cut by 0 bases, the J end by 6 bases, with 12 bases between. The V gene's germline CDR1 is LGHNT and CDR2 FRNRAP. The CDR3 spans 14 residues. This clone came up a few times. Generated by immunoSEQ multiplex PCR, the TCRdb table keeps only in-frame clones and is missing some. The top ten clones hold approximately 0.22% of a sample with more than 90,000 clones, almost 96% of them seen once. This chain joins TRBV12-5 and TRBJ2-7; the D is unclear. Sequencing was performed on T cells isolated from PBMCs. This TCR was recovered from a human donor in good health. The CDR3 reads CASGLVRVPGEQYF. The CDR3 coding sequence is TGTGCTAGTGGTTTGGTACGGGTGCCGGGCGAGCAGTACTTC. Using reference TRBV12-5 and TRBJ2-7 for the parts outside the CDR3, the full variable domain is DARVTQTPRHKVTEMGQEVTMRCQPILGHNTVFWYRQTMMQGLELLAYFRNRAPLDDSGMPKDRFSAEMPDATLATLKIQPSEPRDSAVYFCASGLVRVPGEQYFGPGTRLTVT.